One and the same sample provided the 10 T cell receptor beta chains below, sequenced in a study of shared clonotypes between healthy human individuals. The repertoire was sequenced with immunoSEQ multiplex PCR; TCRdb's copy has only in-frame clones and lacks some. Of roughly 1,100,000 clones listed, under 80% were seen once; the top ten hold 1.4%. The sample consisted of memory CD4+ T cells sorted from blood. Indicated subset: CD45RA-negative fraction. The receptors stem from a man aged 18-30 years in good health.

The CDR3 DNA sequence: TGTGCCAGCACGGGGGGACAGGGGAGCAATCAGCCCCAGCATTTT. Its translation: CASTGGQGSNQPQHF. The chain has TRBV6-1 and TRBJ1-5, with TRBD1 identical over 10 bases. The V gene end was trimmed by 7 bases and the J gene end by 1 base; junction bases not matched to a gene: 4. Germline-derived CDR1 and CDR2 are MNHNS and SASEGT. The CDR3 contains 15 residues.

This clone has just one count. This chain uses TRBV19 with TRBJ2-2, with 8 nucleotides matching TRBD1. The V gene's germline CDR1 is LNHDA and CDR2 SQIVND (reference sequence). With V trimmed by 7 bases and J by 2 bases, 6 bases remained unmatched. The CDR3 consists of 15 residues. CDR3 amino acids: CASKGQAANTGELFF. The CDR3 DNA is TGTGCCAGTAAGGGACAGGCGGCTAACACCGGGGAGCTGTTTTTT.

A word on this clone: The same CDR3 is also encoded by other DNA sequences in this sample. This rearrangement joins TRBV28 to TRBJ1-5, with D maybe TRBD1 (5 bases). The CDR3 is 14 amino acids. CDR1 is MDHEN, CDR2 SYDVKM, per germline. The V gene lost 6 bases and the J gene lost 7 bases, with 16 bases spanning the gap. As DNA, the CDR3 is TGTGCCAGCAGACACGGGGGGTCAGGGCAGCCCCAGCATTTT. Amino acid sequence: CASRHGGSGQPQHF.

This clone was found a few times. This chain links TRBV9 with TRBJ1-6; the D is unclear. Trimming took 3 bases from V and 12 from J, leaving 7 bases between them. This CDR3 is 11 amino acids long. Germline values: CDR1 SGDLS, CDR2 YYNGEE. The CDR3 bases are TGTGCCAGCAGCGCGGAAGGACCCCTCCACTTT. Its protein product is CASSAEGPLHF. The full variable domain, rest sourced from reference TRBV9 and TRBJ1-6, is DSGVTQTPKHLITATGQRVTLRCSPRSGDLSVYWYQQSLDQGLQFLIQYYNGEERAKGNILERFSAQQFPDLHSELNLSSLELGDSALYFCASSAEGPLHFGNGTRLTVT.

J is TRBJ1-1 and V is TRBV7-9, with D unclear. V was pared by 5 bases and J by 6 bases, with 19 bases between. Germline CDR1 SEHNR, CDR2 FQNEAQ (reference sequence). The CDR3 has 15 amino acids. In DNA, the CDR3 is TGTGCCAGCAGCCTCCGGGAGCAAGGGAAAGCTGAAGCTTTCTTT. It encodes CASSLREQGKAEAFF.

Note on this clone: The junction differs from germline at one of its ends, possibly a read error. This chain connects TRBV7-7 to TRBJ2-1; 8 bases line up with TRBD1. This CDR3 spans 15 amino acids. Germline V gene data show CDR1 as SSHAT and CDR2 as FNYEAQ (reference sequence). CDR3 DNA sequence: TGTGCTAGCAGCTCCCAGGGGGCTACCTACAATGAGCAGTTCTTC. Translating gives CASSSQGATYNEQFF.

The chain is built from TRBV11-1 and TRBJ2-3; TRBD2 matches at 12 bases. Germline V gene lookup returns CDR1 SGHAT and CDR2 FQDESV (reference sequence). The CDR3 covers 16 residues. V shed 1 base and J 3 bases; nucleotides not matched to a gene: 2. The CDR3 DNA reads TGTGCCAGCAGCTTAGGACTAGCGGGGGTGACAGATACGCAGTATTTT. This sequence encodes CASSLGLAGVTDTQYF.

This clone occurred a few times. The gene calls are TRBV28 and TRBJ1-5; 12 nucleotides match TRBD1. This CDR3 comprises 14 residues. After removal of 6 bases from V and 9 bases from J, the junction contained 6 bases not matched to a gene. CDR1 is MDHEN, CDR2 SYDVKM, per germline. Written as DNA, the CDR3 is TGTGCCAGCAGACCCGGGACAGGGGGCCGGCCCCAGCATTTT. It specifies CASRPGTGGRPQHF.

This clone was seen a few times. V usage is TRBV10-1 and J usage is TRBJ2-7; 8 bases are a match to TRBD2. The CDR3 runs 12 residues. Trimming took 6 bases from V and 6 from J; bases not matched to a gene: 4. Germline values: CDR1 WNHNN, CDR2 SYGVQD (reference sequence). CDR3 nucleotides: TGCGCCAGCAGCACCGGGACTAGCGAGCAGTACTTC. Residues: CASSTGTSEQYF.

The CDR3 spells CASSPGAGVNNEQFF. The CDR3 DNA follows: TGTGCCAGCTCACCGGGAGCGGGAGTCAACAATGAGCAGTTCTTC. The chain is built from TRBV18 and TRBJ2-1; 8 nucleotides align to TRBD2. Trimming cost V 3 bases and J 5 bases; bases outside gene matches: 6. CDR1 KGHSH and CDR2 LQKENI come from the germline V gene. The CDR3 totals 15 residues. The full variable domain, rest sourced from reference TRBV18 and TRBJ2-1, is NAGVMQNPRHLVRRRGQEARLRCSPMKGHSHVYWYRQLPEEGLKFMVYLQKENIIDESGMPKERFSAEFPKEGPSILRIQQVVRGDSAAYFCASSPGAGVNNEQFFGPGTRLTVL.